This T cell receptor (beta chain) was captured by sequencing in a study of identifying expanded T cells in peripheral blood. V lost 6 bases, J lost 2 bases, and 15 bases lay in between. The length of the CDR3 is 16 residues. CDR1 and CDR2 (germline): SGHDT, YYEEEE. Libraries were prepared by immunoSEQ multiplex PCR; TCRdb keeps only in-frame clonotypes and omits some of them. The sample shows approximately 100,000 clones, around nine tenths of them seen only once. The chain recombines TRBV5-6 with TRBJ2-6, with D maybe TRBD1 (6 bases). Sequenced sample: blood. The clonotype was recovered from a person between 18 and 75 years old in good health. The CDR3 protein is CASNRVGLTGANVLTF. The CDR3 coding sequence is TGTGCCAGCAACAGGGTGGGGTTGACTGGGGCCAACGTCCTGACTTTC.